This passage covers 4 T cell receptor beta chains from one sample sequenced in a study of shared clonotypes between healthy human individuals. The table came from immunoSEQ multiplex PCR; TCRdb's copy has only in-frame clones and leaves some out. The sample carries around 1,100,000 clones, roughly 80% recorded once. The sample comprised memory CD4+ T cells from PBMCs. The sample's subset: CD45RA-negative fraction. Receptor source: a young man in good health. Some clones in this sample may be carry-over from other donors' samples.

This chain links TRBV11-3 with TRBJ2-3, with TRBD2 identical over 7 bases. The CDR3 is made up of 17 amino acids. Looked up from germline, CDR1 is SGHNT and CDR2 is YENEEA. V lost 5 bases to trimming and J lost 6 bases; unmatched junction nucleotides: 17. DNA for the CDR3: TGTGCCAGCAGCCACACGCTAGCGGAGGGCGACTCTGATACGCAGTATTTT. Translating it yields CASSHTLAEGDSDTQYF.

This clone was recorded many times. The rearrangement links TRBV6-5 to TRBJ2-3, with TRBD2 identical over 13 bases. The CDR3 has 16 residues. With 2 bases clipped from V and 3 bases from J, the junction kept 2 bases outside the gene matches. CDR1 is MNHEY, CDR2 SVGAGI, per germline. As DNA, the CDR3 is TGTGCCAGCAGTTACGGACTAGCGGGAGCGACAGATACGCAGTATTTT. Residues: CASSYGLAGATDTQYF.

This chain connects TRBV5-1 to TRBJ2-1, with 12 bases matching TRBD2. J gave up 8 bases and V 4 bases, and 10 bases lay outside the gene matches. Germline CDR1 is SGHRS and CDR2 is YFSETQ. The CDR3 totals 16 residues. The CDR3 here is CASSQSRLAGVDEQFF. CDR3 coding DNA: TGCGCCAGCAGCCAATCCCGACTAGCGGGAGTCGATGAGCAGTTCTTC.

CDR3 residues: CASSLSRSTYEQYF. The CDR3 DNA follows: TGTGCCAGCAGCTTATCCAGGTCGACCTACGAGCAGTACTTC. The chain employs TRBV7-8 and TRBJ2-7; D remains unclear. The CDR3 has 14 amino acids. The V and J ends lost 2 bases and 2 bases respectively, with 10 bases between them. The germline V gene encodes CDR1 SGHVS and CDR2 FQNEAQ.